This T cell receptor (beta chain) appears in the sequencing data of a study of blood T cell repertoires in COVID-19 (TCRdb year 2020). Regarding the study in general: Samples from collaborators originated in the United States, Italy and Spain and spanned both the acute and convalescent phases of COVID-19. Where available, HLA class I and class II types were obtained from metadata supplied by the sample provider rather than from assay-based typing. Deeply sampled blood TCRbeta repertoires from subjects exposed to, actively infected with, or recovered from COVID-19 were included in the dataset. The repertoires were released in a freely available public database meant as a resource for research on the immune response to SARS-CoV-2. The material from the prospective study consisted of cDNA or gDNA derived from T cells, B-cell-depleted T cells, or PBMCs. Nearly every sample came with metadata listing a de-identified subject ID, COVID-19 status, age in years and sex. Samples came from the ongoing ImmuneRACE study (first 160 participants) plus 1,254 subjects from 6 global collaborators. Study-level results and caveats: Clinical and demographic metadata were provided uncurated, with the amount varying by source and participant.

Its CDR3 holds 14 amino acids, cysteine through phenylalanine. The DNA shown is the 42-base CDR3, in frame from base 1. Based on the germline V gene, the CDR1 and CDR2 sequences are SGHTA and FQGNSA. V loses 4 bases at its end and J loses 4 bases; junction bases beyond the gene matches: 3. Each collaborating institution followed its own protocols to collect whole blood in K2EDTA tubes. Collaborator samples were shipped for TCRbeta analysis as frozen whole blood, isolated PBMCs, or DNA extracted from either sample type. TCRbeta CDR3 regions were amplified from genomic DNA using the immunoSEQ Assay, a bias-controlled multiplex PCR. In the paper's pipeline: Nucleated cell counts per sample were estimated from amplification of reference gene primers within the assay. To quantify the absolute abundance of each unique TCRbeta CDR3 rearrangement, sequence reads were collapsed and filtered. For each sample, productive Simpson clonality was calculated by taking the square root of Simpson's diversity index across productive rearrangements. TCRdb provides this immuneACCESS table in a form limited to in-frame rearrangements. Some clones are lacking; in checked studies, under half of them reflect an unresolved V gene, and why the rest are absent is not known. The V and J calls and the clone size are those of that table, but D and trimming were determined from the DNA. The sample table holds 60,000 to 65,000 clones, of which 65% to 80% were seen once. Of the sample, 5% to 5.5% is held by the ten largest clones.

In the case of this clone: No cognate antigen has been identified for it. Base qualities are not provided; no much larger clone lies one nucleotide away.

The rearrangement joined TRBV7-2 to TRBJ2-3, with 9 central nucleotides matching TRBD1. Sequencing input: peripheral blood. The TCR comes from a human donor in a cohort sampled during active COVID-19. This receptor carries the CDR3 CASSSDRGADTQYF. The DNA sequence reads TGTGCCAGCAGCTCGGACAGGGGCGCAGATACGCAGTATTTT. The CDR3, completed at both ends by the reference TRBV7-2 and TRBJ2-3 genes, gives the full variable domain GAGVSQSPSNKVTEKGKDVELRCDPISGHTALYWYRQSLGQGLEFLIYFQGNSAPDKSGLPSDRFSAERTGGSVSTLTIQRTQQEDSAVYLCASSSDRGADTQYFGPGTRLTVL.